The source of this T cell receptor beta chain is a study of CD4 and CD8 cells across lung adenocarcinoma regions. Donors had localized lung adenocarcinoma, a non-small cell lung cancer. The ends were cut back, 3 bases at V and 6 bases at J, with 11 bases in the middle. The CDR3 length is 13 residues. TCRdb independently ran MiXCR on the PCR reads; one entry per CDR3 protein. The sample has several thousand distinct CDR3 sequences, approximately 46% seen once. The specimen was CD8+ T cells from the margin of a lung tumor. The TCR comes from a female donor with lung adenocarcinoma. The CD4 and CD8 labels of this study may be unreliable. J is TRBJ1-2 and V is TRBV12-3 or TRBV12-4; D is unclear. DNA for the CDR3: TGTGCCAGCAGTTTTCATGGATCTAATGGCTACACCTTC. It encodes CASSFHGSNGYTF.